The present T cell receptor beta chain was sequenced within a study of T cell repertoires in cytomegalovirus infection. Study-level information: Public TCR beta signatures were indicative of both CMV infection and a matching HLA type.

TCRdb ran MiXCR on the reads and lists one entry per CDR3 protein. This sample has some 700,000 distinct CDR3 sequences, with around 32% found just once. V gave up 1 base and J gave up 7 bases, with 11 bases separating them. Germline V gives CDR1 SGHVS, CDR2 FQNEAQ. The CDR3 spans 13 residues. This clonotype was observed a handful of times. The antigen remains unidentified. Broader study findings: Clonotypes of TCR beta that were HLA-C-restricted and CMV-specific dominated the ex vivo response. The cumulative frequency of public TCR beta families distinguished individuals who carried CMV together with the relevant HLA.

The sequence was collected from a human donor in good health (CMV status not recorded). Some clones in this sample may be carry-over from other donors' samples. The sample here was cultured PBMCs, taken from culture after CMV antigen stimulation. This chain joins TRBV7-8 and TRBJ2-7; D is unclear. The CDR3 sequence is CASSLVISGEQYF. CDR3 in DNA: TGTGCCAGCAGCTTAGTCATAAGTGGGGAGCAGTACTTC.